The following is a T cell receptor beta chain sequence with its context. A few counts support this clonotype. The antigen this receptor binds is unknown. Base-call qualities are not available, and no considerably larger clone is one nucleotide away. The CDR3, cysteine through phenylalanine, is 15 amino acids long. CDR3 DNA is the only sequence kept; it has 45 bases, read in frame from the first base. Per the germline V gene, SGHRS is the CDR1 and YFSETQ is the CDR2. The germline V and J ends show losses of 4 bases and 6 bases respectively, and no gene match explains 10 bases of the junction. The sample originates from a study of T-cell reconstitution after alpha-beta-depleted transplantation in children (dated by TCRdb to 2016 to 2017). Concerning the study at large: The study quantitatively tracked T-cell immune reconstitution after TCRalphabeta/CD19-depleted allogeneic hematopoietic cell transplantation in children using TCR repertoire profiling.

The treatment or condition label, as the study defines it: allogeneic hematopoietic cell transplantation with graft depleted of TCRalphabeta T cells and CD19 B cells. The children who served as transplant recipients had been given grafts of TCRalphabeta/CD19-depleted allogeneic hematopoietic cells. Library preparation used PCR. The reads were generated on an Illumina HiSeq 2500. To normalize quantification of the TCRbeta repertoire, the TCR libraries were built with molecular barcoding that relied on unique molecular identifiers. TCRdb ran its own pipeline on the public reads, namely fastp trimming at Q25 and MiXCR clone calling, and kept in-frame beta chains. Each CDR3 protein appears once, grouped with its most common genes and DNA. This sample is represented by over 200,000 distinct CDR3 sequences; approximately 19% of them were singletons. Around 45% of the sample comes from the top ten. What the work shows at the level of the full study, not this receptor alone: In some patients, high TCRbeta diversity at day 60 was attributed to recipient T cells and intrathymic progenitors that had survived conditioning. Over the following months the frequencies of hyperexpanded clones went down, and after one year T-cell counts and TCRbeta diversity were mostly credited to newly produced T cells. The apparently early recovery of alphabetaT-cell counts about two months after transplant reportedly depended on only several hundred rapidly expanded clones that came from non-depleted graft cells.

The receptor's source is a male patient aged 2 to 9 who had a stem cell transplant for acute lymphoblastic leukemia, so the T cells may come from the graft donor. The sequence joins TRBV5-1 to TRBJ2-7; TRBD2 agrees with 10 junctional bases. The sample consisted of PBMCs, mostly from graft donor cells, taken 360 days after TCRalphabeta/CD19-depleted stem cell transplant. CDR3 protein: CASSQPSGRLSEQYF. Here is the DNA: TGCGCCAGCAGCCAACCTAGCGGGAGACTGTCCGAGCAGTACTTC. Outside the CDR3, residues come from the reference TRBV5-1 and TRBJ2-7 proteins, so the full variable domain is: KAGVTQTPRYLIKTRGQQVTLSCSPISGHRSVSWYQQTPGQGLQFLFEYFSETQRNKGNFPGRFSGRQFSNSRSEMNVSTLELGDSALYLCASSQPSGRLSEQYFGPGTRLTVT.